These 7 T cell receptor beta chains came from one sample sequenced in a study of T-cell reconstitution after alpha-beta-depleted transplantation in children. Unique molecular identifiers tagged the TCRbeta library. TCRdb reprocessed the PCR reads with MiXCR, giving one entry per CDR3 protein. Of hundreds of thousands of distinct CDR3 sequences in the sample, roughly 9.1% were seen once. The sequencing used PBMCs, collected before TCRalphabeta/CD19-depleted stem cell transplant. The receptors were gathered from a boy under three years old with acute myeloid leukemia, due to receive a stem cell transplant.

The sample holds many counts of this clonotype. V is TRBV4-3 and J is TRBJ2-1, with 7 bases aligning to TRBD2. Germline values: CDR1 LGHNA, CDR2 YSLEER. Losses at the gene ends were 0 bases for V and 8 bases for J; bases not matched to a gene: 7. There are 15 residues in the CDR3. CDR3 in amino acids: CASSQDRGLDDEQFF. The CDR3 DNA is TGCGCCAGCAGCCAAGATCGAGGACTAGACGATGAGCAGTTCTTC.

Many counts were recorded for this clonotype. V and J are TRBV29-1 and TRBJ2-2, with D possibly TRBD1 on 6 matching bases. The CDR3 is 14 amino acids. V was clipped by 4 bases and J by 4 bases, with 13 bases between them. Germline CDR1 reads SQVTM; CDR2 reads ANQGSEA. The CDR3 here is CSVVRQGSTGELFF. CDR3 sequence (DNA): TGCAGCGTTGTCCGGCAGGGGAGCACCGGGGAGCTGTTTTTT.

The chain joins TRBV20-1 to TRBJ1-4, with D perhaps TRBD1 (5 bases). V was clipped by 3 bases and J by 7 bases, with 18 bases between them. Germline CDR1 and CDR2: DFQATT and SNEGSKA (reference sequence). This CDR3 contains 15 residues. The CDR3 reads CSASGPGRPFEKLFF. The CDR3 DNA reads as TGCAGTGCTAGCGGACCGGGACGGCCGTTTGAAAAACTGTTTTTT.

This clonotype has ten or more counts. V gene TRBV9 combines with J gene TRBJ1-2; a possible D gene is TRBD1 (5 bases). The germline V gene encodes CDR1 SGDLS and CDR2 YYNGEE. The CDR3 has 13 residues. V lost 2 bases, J lost 6 bases, and 11 bases lay in between. This CDR3 is CASSVQGGNGYTF. The DNA for the CDR3 is TGTGCCAGCAGCGTCCAGGGCGGGAATGGCTACACCTTC. Using reference TRBV9 and TRBJ1-2 for the parts outside the CDR3, the full variable domain is DSGVTQTPKHLITATGQRVTLRCSPRSGDLSVYWYQQSLDQGLQFLIQYYNGEERAKGNILERFSAQQFPDLHSELNLSSLELGDSALYFCASSVQGGNGYTFGSGTRLTVV.

This clonotype appeared many times. J is TRBJ2-7 and V is TRBV5-1; 7 bases align to TRBD2. Germline CDR1 is SGHRS and CDR2 is YFSETQ. The CDR3 is 14 residues long. The junction had 4 bases not matched to a gene; V was cut back by 1 base and J by 3 bases. The CDR3 sequence: CASSLRGVNYEQYF. As DNA, the CDR3 is TGCGCCAGCAGCTTGCGGGGGGTCAACTACGAGCAGTACTTC.

At least ten counts were recorded for this clonotype. The rearrangement joins TRBV12-3 or TRBV12-4 to TRBJ2-3; 9 bases map to TRBD1. The CDR3 spans 15 residues. The J segment lost 4 bases and the V segment lost 2 bases, leaving 4 bases of the junction unmatched. This chain's CDR3 is CASSLQGQGPDTQYF. CDR3 sequence (DNA): TGTGCCAGCAGTTTACAGGGACAGGGCCCAGATACGCAGTATTTT.

The V call is TRBV4-2, the J call TRBJ2-1, with D perhaps matching TRBD1 or TRBD2 (5 bases each). Looked up from germline, CDR1 is LGHNA and CDR2 is YNFKEQ. The CDR3 is made up of 14 amino acids. The germline V and J ends were trimmed by 8 bases and 4 bases, with 15 bases remaining between them. CDR3 amino acids: CASGPGLLYNEQFF. For the CDR3, the DNA is TGTGCCAGCGGCCCGGGGCTCCTATACAATGAGCAGTTCTTC.